This T cell receptor beta chain was obtained from a study of T cells after yellow fever vaccination. Whole-study findings and limits: Some clonotypes were seen in both the CD4 and the CD8 compartments. These made up a small share and likely arose from convergent recombination. Abundant clonotypes from the bulk population could have been carried over as contaminants into FACS-sorted repertoires.

Remarks on this clonotype: Its antigen remains unknown.

Per the germline V gene, CDR1 is KGHSH and CDR2 is LQKENI. The trim removed 2 bases at V and 9 bases at J, leaving 3 bases unmatched. CDR3 length: 13 amino acids. TCRdb recomputed calls from the 5' RACE reads with MiXCR, one row per CDR3 protein. The sample lists almost 600,000 distinct CDR3 sequences, less than 15% occurring once. The chain uses TRBV18 and TRBJ2-7; 11 positions match TRBD1. The receptor was isolated from a man aged 25-40 years who received the YFV17D yellow fever vaccine. The sample here was PBMCs, taken on the day of the yellow fever booster vaccination. The CDR3 protein is CASSPGQGAGQYF. The DNA for the CDR3 is TGTGCCAGCTCACCAGGACAGGGGGCTGGGCAGTACTTC.